This T cell receptor (beta chain) was profiled in a study of T cell repertoires in cytomegalovirus infection. On this clonotype: A read error may account for a junction end that differs from germline.

One entry per CDR3 protein, called by TCRdb with MiXCR from the reads. The data contain 180,000 or so distinct CDR3 sequences, roughly a sixth of them singletons. Germline V gene lookup returns CDR1 MNHEY and CDR2 SMNVEV (reference sequence). This CDR3 is built from 18 residues. This rearrangement joins TRBV27 to TRBJ2-1, with TRBD2 matching over 10 bases. The source of this sequence is a human donor in good health (CMV status not recorded). Some clones in this sample may be carry-over from other donors' samples. The sample taken for sequencing was CD8+ T cells from PBMCs. The CDR3 nucleotides are TGTGCCCGCAGCCGCACCGAAACAAAAGCGGGGGGGCTCGATGAGCCGTTCTTC. Translated, it gives CARSRTETKAGGLDEPFF.